These 9 T cell receptor beta chains were all obtained from the same sample, sequenced in a study of blood T cell repertoires in COVID-19. Repertoires were generated with immunoSEQ multiplex PCR, while TCRdb's copy carries only in-frame clones and drops some. The sample consists of 400,000 to 500,000 clones, over 75% of them appearing once. What was sequenced was PBMCs or T cells enriched from blood (not recorded which). The receptors originated from a woman aged 18 to 35 who had been exposed to COVID-19.

The chain links TRBV5-6 to TRBJ1-4; the match to TRBD1 covers 9 bases. CDR3 length: 12 residues. Germline values: CDR1 SGHDT, CDR2 YYEEEE. The trim removed 5 bases at V and 12 bases at J, leaving 5 bases unmatched. The CDR3, as DNA: TGTGCCAGCAGTCAGAGACAGGGGGAACTGTTTTTT. Its translation is CASSQRQGELFF. Full variable domain (outside the CDR3, taken from reference TRBV5-6 and TRBJ1-4): DAGVTQSPTHLIKTRGQQVTLRCSPKSGHDTVSWYQQALGQGPQFIFQYYEEEERQRGNFPDRFSGHQFPNYSSELNVNALLLGDSALYLCASSQRQGELFFGSGTQLSVL.

As for this clone: Additional DNA sequences in this sample encode the identical CDR3. The chain has TRBV28 and TRBJ2-1; tentative D call: TRBD2 (6 bases). The germline CDR1 and CDR2 sequences are MDHEN and SYDVKM. Trimming took 3 bases from V and 5 from J, leaving 8 bases between them. The CDR3 has 13 amino acids. The CDR3 DNA follows: TGTGCCAGCAGTTTGGGACTCCACAATGAGCAGTTCTTC. Translation gives CASSLGLHNEQFF. Full variable domain (outside the CDR3, taken from reference TRBV28 and TRBJ2-1): DVKVTQSSRYLVKRTGEKVFLECVQDMDHENMFWYRQDPGLGLRLIYFSYDVKMKEKGDIPEGYSVSREKKERFSLILESASTNQTSMYLCASSLGLHNEQFFGPGTRLTVL.

The CDR3 sequence is CASSLVAGYRNEQFF. The CDR3 DNA reads as TGTGCCAGCAGCTTGGTAGCGGGATACCGCAATGAGCAGTTCTTC. The genes are TRBV5-4 and TRBJ2-1, with TRBD2 identical over 8 bases. CDR1 is SGHNT and CDR2 is YYREEE in the germline V gene (reference sequence). The junction had 5 bases not matched to a gene; V was cut back by 0 bases and J by 6 bases. CDR3 size: 15 residues.

This chain connects TRBV13 to TRBJ2-7; D remains unclear. Looked up from germline, CDR1 is PRHDT and CDR2 is FYEKMQ (reference sequence). Trimming removed 0 bases at V and 2 bases at J, with 5 bases between. This CDR3 is built from 13 residues. In DNA form, the CDR3 reads TGTGCCAGCAGCTTAGGGGGCCCCTACGAGCAGTACTTC. Translating gives CASSLGGPYEQYF.

This chain links TRBV27 with TRBJ1-2, with a possible D match to TRBD1 (5 bases). Trimming pared 5 bases from V and 6 bases from J, leaving 13 bases between. The CDR3 is 13 residues long. Germline lookup yields CDR1 MNHEY and CDR2 SMNVEV (reference sequence). CDR3 residues: CASSLTAFDGYTF. DNA of the CDR3: TGTGCCAGCAGTCTGACAGCGTTCGATGGCTACACCTTC.

The gene calls are TRBV5-5 and TRBJ1-1; 11 positions match TRBD1. V shed 4 bases, J shed 6 bases, and the junction held 5 bases outside the gene matches. Germline CDR1 and CDR2: SGHKS and YYEKEE (reference sequence). The CDR3 is 14 amino acids. The CDR3 spells CASSKGQGGAEAFF. The CDR3 coding sequence is TGTGCCAGCAGCAAGGGACAGGGGGGCGCTGAAGCTTTCTTT.

The V gene is TRBV4-2, the J gene TRBJ2-1; 11 bases agree with TRBD2. The CDR3 has 17 amino acids. The V gene's germline CDR1 is LGHNA and CDR2 YNFKEQ. Trimming took 1 base from V and 6 from J; bases not matched to a gene: 8. CDR3: CASSQVLLAGEGNEQFF. The CDR3 DNA reads as TGTGCCAGCAGCCAAGTTTTACTAGCGGGGGAGGGCAATGAGCAGTTCTTC.

This chain uses TRBV18 with TRBJ2-7, with 8 bases matching TRBD1. The V segment lost 2 bases and the J segment 0 bases; nucleotides outside the gene matches: 6. Germline CDR1 and CDR2: KGHSH and LQKENI. This CDR3 has 16 residues. The CDR3 is CASSPSGGHNSYEQYF. CDR3 DNA sequence: TGTGCCAGCTCACCATCAGGGGGCCATAACTCCTACGAGCAGTACTTC.

The V and J genes are TRBV28 and TRBJ1-1; D unclear. The ends were cut back, 3 bases at V and 8 bases at J, with 4 bases in the middle. Germline values: CDR1 MDHEN, CDR2 SYDVKM. This CDR3 spans 10 amino acids. The DNA for the CDR3 is TGTGCCAGCAGTTTCCAGGAAGCTTTCTTT. It codes for CASSFQEAFF.